These 8 T cell receptor beta chains were sequenced from one sample in a study of brain T cells in children with intractable seizures (dated by TCRdb to about 2021). The time point label, read with the paper, signifies: resected brain tissue, or blood drawn just prior to surgery. The library came from the immunoSEQ multiplex PCR assay. The clones in this table, taken by TCRdb from immuneACCESS, are in-frame only. Not every clone is retained; where verified, under half of the shortfall comes from an unresolved V gene, and the cause of the rest is unknown. Across this sample there are tens of thousands of clones, with 85% to 95% seen only once. The ten largest clonotypes hold less than 2% of the sample. The sequencing here drew on peripheral blood, taken at surgery. The receptors stem from a boy under two years old with tuberous sclerosis and intractable seizures.

The V call is TRBV9, the J call TRBJ2-5; D remains unclear. Trimming cost V 3 bases and J 0 bases, with 9 bases left between them. CDR3 length: 14 amino acids. CDR1 is SGDLS and CDR2 is YYNGEE in the germline V gene. In DNA form, the CDR3 reads TGTGCCAGCAGCGCGAAGAGTTACCAAGAGACCCAGTACTTC. As protein: CASSAKSYQETQYF.

The chain couples TRBV7-9 to TRBJ1-1; 8 bases fit TRBD1. The CDR3 length is 19 residues. V trimming: 4 bases; J trimming: 0 bases; junction bases outside the gene matches: 16. CDR1 is SEHNR and CDR2 is FQNEAQ in the germline V gene (reference sequence). The CDR3 here is CASSSGPGQDRGMNTEAFF. DNA of the CDR3: TGTGCCAGCAGCTCAGGCCCGGGACAGGATAGAGGGATGAACACTGAAGCTTTCTTT.

The rearrangement uses TRBV30 and TRBJ2-5; 12 nucleotides line up with TRBD1. J lost 5 bases, V lost 1 base, and 8 bases had no gene match. Germline values: CDR1 GTSNPN, CDR2 SVGIG (reference sequence). This CDR3 is built from 16 residues. The CDR3 DNA reads TGTGCCTGGAGTGACCGGGACAGGGGGCGAGGGGAGACCCAGTACTTC. As protein: CAWSDRDRGRGETQYF.

The J gene is TRBJ2-5, the V gene TRBV12-3 or TRBV12-4, with a tentative D call TRBD1 (5 bases). The CDR3 totals 11 residues. The V and J ends lost 4 bases and 13 bases respectively, with 13 bases between them. CDR3 region: CASSSQDIPYF. The CDR3 region has the DNA TGTGCCAGCAGTTCACAGGACATCCCGTACTTC.

The chain has TRBV19 and TRBJ1-1, with 7 positions matching TRBD1. The trim removed 9 bases at V and 1 base at J, leaving 5 bases unmatched. Germline V gives CDR1 LNHDA, CDR2 SQIVND (reference sequence). CDR3 length: 13 amino acids. The CDR3 sequence is CASGGQPNTEAFF. For the CDR3, the DNA is TGTGCCAGCGGGGGACAGCCGAACACTGAAGCTTTCTTT.

The chain uses TRBV4-1 and TRBJ2-7; weak D call: TRBD2 (6 bases). V lost 1 base, J lost 6 bases, and 16 bases lay in between. The CDR3 loop spans 15 amino acids. Germline V gives CDR1 MGHRA, CDR2 YSYEKL. The CDR3 DNA reads as TGCGCCAGCAGCCAAGTGACTTTCCCGGGAGCCGAGCAGTACTTC. It encodes CASSQVTFPGAEQYF.

The V call is TRBV6-4, the J call TRBJ2-1, with TRBD2 matching over 7 bases. Unmatched junction bases numbered 12, after V lost 3 bases and J lost 10 bases. This CDR3 comprises 15 residues. Per germline, CDR1 MRHNA and CDR2 SNTAGT. The CDR3 reads CASSEAETSKSEQFF. The CDR3 DNA reads TGTGCCAGCAGTGAGGCCGAGACTAGCAAAAGCGAGCAGTTCTTC.

V and J are TRBV3-1 (or the pseudogene TRBV3-2) and TRBJ1-5, with D perhaps matching TRBD1 (5 bases). This CDR3 has 16 amino acids. Germline V gene data show CDR1 as LGHDT and CDR2 as YNNKEL (reference sequence). Between the trimmed V and J ends, which lost 0 bases and 7 bases, there was a span of 16 bases. The DNA for the CDR3 is TGTGCCAGCAGCCAAGAGAGGACCATCGGGGGGCAGCCCCAGCATTTT. It encodes CASSQERTIGGQPQHF.